Following are 27 T cell receptor beta chains from one sample sequenced in a study of graft-versus-host responses after intestinal transplantation. Their target antigens are unknown. This table comes from immunoSEQ multiplex PCR, and its TCRdb copy is limited to in-frame clones, with some not included. The table has about 100,000 clones, 91% seen once. The sample in question was unstimulated CD4+ T cells sorted from spleen or lymph node cells, obtained before transplant. These receptors came from a human donor who was the organ donor for an intestinal transplant.

The chain couples TRBV7-3 to TRBJ2-5; the match to TRBD2 covers 8 bases. The DNA end is a closer match to TRBJ2-7, so the J assignment may be wrong. This CDR3 contains 14 residues. Germline V gene lookup returns CDR1 SGHTA and CDR2 FQGTGA. In DNA form, the CDR3 reads TGTGCCAGCAGCTTAGCGGGGGGAGCCTACGAGCAGTACTTC. Translating gives CASSLAGGAYEQYF.

The chain links TRBV27 to TRBJ2-3; TRBD2 aligns across 7 bases. V was pared by 5 bases and J by 1 base, with 6 bases of the junction left unmatched. CDR1 and CDR2 (germline): MNHEY, SMNVEV (reference sequence). The CDR3 sequence is 15 residues long. The CDR3 protein is CASSRREGRTDTQYF. In nucleotides, the CDR3 is TGTGCCAGCAGTAGGAGGGAGGGACGCACAGATACGCAGTATTTT.

The chain couples TRBV28 to TRBJ1-4; D unclear. The germline gives CDR1 MDHEN, CDR2 SYDVKM. The CDR3 has 15 residues. V was pared by 2 bases and J by 0 bases, with 7 bases between. The chain's CDR3 is CASSLRGTTNEKLFF. The CDR3 nucleotides are TGTGCCAGCAGTTTACGGGGAACAACTAATGAAAAACTGTTTTTT.

This rearrangement joins TRBV18 to TRBJ2-3, with D possibly TRBD1 on 6 matching bases. CDR3 length: 13 amino acids. The germline gives CDR1 KGHSH, CDR2 LQKENI. Trimming pared 6 bases from V and 4 bases from J, leaving 11 bases between. CDR3 sequence reads: CASSPGQADTQYF. Written as DNA, the CDR3 is TGTGCCAGCTCCCCGGGACAAGCAGATACGCAGTATTTT. Full variable domain (missing parts from reference TRBV18 and TRBJ2-3): NAGVMQNPRHLVRRRGQEARLRCSPMKGHSHVYWYRQLPEEGLKFMVYLQKENIIDESGMPKERFSAEFPKEGPSILRIQQVVRGDSAAYFCASSPGQADTQYFGPGTRLTVL.

The J gene is TRBJ1-1, the V gene TRBV4-3, with a tentative D call TRBD1 (5 bases). The CDR3 sequence is 16 residues long. V lost 1 base, J lost 3 bases, and 15 bases lay in between. Per germline, CDR1 LGHNA and CDR2 YSLEER. CDR3: CASSQGPGRADTEAFF. The CDR3 bases are TGCGCCAGCAGCCAAGGGCCGGGCAGGGCAGACACTGAAGCTTTCTTT.

V usage is TRBV12-5 and J usage is TRBJ1-2; 9 bases align to TRBD1. Per germline, CDR1 LGHNT and CDR2 FRNRAP. The CDR3 has 15 amino acids. The ends lost 4 bases at V and 4 bases at J; junction bases unmatched: 7. The CDR3 reads CASGSGQGRSYGYTF. The CDR3 DNA reads as TGTGCTAGTGGTTCTGGACAGGGGAGAAGCTATGGCTACACCTTC.

The chain recombines TRBV4-3 with TRBJ2-3; 14 bases agree with TRBD2. V dropped 6 bases and J dropped 1; count of bases not matched to a gene: 6. Germline assignment: CDR1 LGHNA and CDR2 YSLEER. This CDR3 comprises 17 residues. CDR3: CASSRTSGGLGTDTQYF. In DNA form, the CDR3 reads TGCGCCAGCAGTCGGACTAGCGGGGGGTTAGGCACAGATACGCAGTATTTT.

V gene TRBV19 combines with J gene TRBJ1-2, with a weak D call TRBD1 (6 bases). This CDR3 is built from 14 residues. Looked up from germline, CDR1 is LNHDA and CDR2 is SQIVND (reference sequence). Trimming cost V 3 bases and J 5 bases, with 13 bases left between them. The CDR3 reads CASSMQGKGYGYTF. The DNA for the CDR3 is TGTGCCAGTAGTATGCAGGGGAAGGGATATGGCTACACCTTC.

This chain joins TRBV4-2 and TRBJ2-5, with 13 bases fitting TRBD2. This CDR3 contains 16 residues. Germline V gene data show CDR1 as LGHNA and CDR2 as YNFKEQ. Trimming removed 4 bases from V and 4 bases from J; junction bases left unmatched: 6. CDR3 in amino acids: CASSPRTSGGAETQYF. The CDR3 DNA is TGTGCCAGCAGCCCAAGGACTAGCGGGGGCGCAGAGACCCAGTACTTC.

V gene TRBV4-3 combines with J gene TRBJ2-7; 7 bases are a match to TRBD2. J was trimmed by 3 bases and V by 4 bases; bases with no gene match: 9. Germline V lookup: CDR1 LGHNA, CDR2 YSLEER. This CDR3 has 15 amino acids. In nucleotides, the CDR3 is TGCGCCAGCAGCCCCAAGGGAGGGGATGGCTACGAGCAGTACTTC. Amino acid sequence: CASSPKGGDGYEQYF.

The chain recombines TRBV4-1 with TRBJ1-3; 8 bases map to TRBD1. CDR3 length equals 16 residues. CDR1 is MGHRA, CDR2 YSYEKL, per germline. Unmatched junction bases numbered 1, after V lost 0 bases and J lost 0 bases. Written as DNA, the CDR3 is TGCGCCAGCAGCCAAGATGGACAGGGCTCTGGAAACACCATATATTTT. Translating gives CASSQDGQGSGNTIYF.

The gene calls are TRBV4-2 and TRBJ2-7; a weak D match, TRBD1 (6 bases). CDR3 length: 15 amino acids. V was trimmed by 6 bases and J by 1 base, leaving 16 bases between them. The germline gives CDR1 LGHNA, CDR2 YNFKEQ. The CDR3 DNA is TGTGCCAGCAGTGACGGCCAGGGGAAATCCTACGAGCAGTACTTC. Protein sequence: CASSDGQGKSYEQYF.

The rearrangement links TRBV9 to TRBJ1-1; tentatively, D is TRBD1 (5 bases). Trimming stripped 3 bases from V and 8 bases from J, with 14 bases between. The CDR3 runs to 13 residues. Germline assignment: CDR1 SGDLS and CDR2 YYNGEE. The CDR3 reads CASSAPGIREAFF. CDR3 nucleotide sequence: TGTGCCAGCAGCGCCCCAGGGATTCGCGAAGCTTTCTTT.

The chain combines TRBV30 with TRBJ2-5; 10 nucleotides line up with TRBD2. The CDR3 covers 15 residues. V lost 0 bases and J lost 5; bases outside the gene matches: 6. Looked up from germline, CDR1 is GTSNPN and CDR2 is SVGIG (reference sequence). The CDR3 bases are TGTGCCTGGAGTGTGTTAGCGGGGGGTCCCGAGACCCAGTACTTC. Translation: CAWSVLAGGPETQYF.

The rearrangement links TRBV5-6 to TRBJ1-1, with D unresolved. CDR1 is SGHDT and CDR2 is YYEEEE in the germline V gene. The CDR3 length is 13 residues. Trimming removed 6 bases at V and 4 bases at J, with 13 bases between. The CDR3 loop reads CASNRERATEAFF. The CDR3 nucleotides are TGTGCCAGCAACCGGGAGAGGGCCACTGAAGCTTTCTTT.

This chain links TRBV19 with TRBJ1-1; TRBD1 matches 8 bases. CDR1 and CDR2 (germline): LNHDA, SQIVND (reference sequence). Trimming cost V 5 bases and J 7 bases; bases outside gene matches: 15. The CDR3 length is 16 residues. CDR3 coding DNA: TGTGCCAGTAGTCCCACAGGGGGGGAGGAAGGCCGTGAAGCTTTCTTT. It yields the protein CASSPTGGEEGREAFF.

The rearrangement joins TRBV4-1 to TRBJ2-1, with a possible D match to TRBD2 (6 bases). The CDR3 length is 15 residues. Trimming took off 7 bases at V and 4 bases at J, with 17 bases between the two ends. Per the germline V gene, CDR1 is MGHRA and CDR2 is YSYEKL. As DNA, the CDR3 is TGCGCCAGCACCCGCGGGACCGCTACTTACAATGAGCAGTTCTTC. This codes for CASTRGTATYNEQFF.

The chain uses TRBV7-2 and TRBJ2-4; TRBD1 is a possible D gene (6 bases). Trimming took off 5 bases at V and 5 bases at J, with 13 bases between the two ends. This CDR3 comprises 14 residues. Germline V lookup: CDR1 SGHTA, CDR2 FQGNSA. The CDR3 nucleotides read TGTGCCAGCAGCGGACAGAGGGTACAAAACATTCAGTACTTC. This gives the protein CASSGQRVQNIQYF.

The chain is built from TRBV6-5 and TRBJ2-6, with TRBD2 as a possible D gene (7 bases). CDR3 size: 15 residues. Germline CDR1 is MNHEY and CDR2 is SVGAGI. V lost 2 bases and J 4 bases, leaving 9 bases between the germline ends. Here the CDR3 DNA reads TGTGCCAGCAGTTACCGGGGGGCCGGGGCCAACGTCCTGACTTTC. Translation: CASSYRGAGANVLTF.

This clone has more than one count but fewer than ten. The rearrangement links TRBV28 to TRBJ1-5, with D possibly TRBD1 on 5 matching bases. Trimming left V 7 bases short and J 4 bases short, with 14 bases between. Germline V gene sequence: CDR1 MDHEN, CDR2 SYDVKM. This CDR3 region has 14 residues. CDR3 region: CASTAGGGNQPQHF. CDR3 nucleotide sequence: TGTGCCAGCACCGCAGGTGGGGGGAATCAGCCCCAGCATTTT.

V and J are TRBV7-9 and TRBJ1-5, with a tentative D call TRBD1 (5 bases). CDR3 length: 12 amino acids. CDR1 SEHNR and CDR2 FQNEAQ come from the germline V gene (reference sequence). With 1 base removed from V and 11 bases from J, the gap between germline ends came to 9 bases. CDR3 coding DNA: TGTGCCAGCAGCTTAGGGGGCGTATCCCAGCATTTT. It specifies CASSLGGVSQHF.

This rearrangement joins TRBV9 to TRBJ2-5; the match to TRBD2 covers 10 bases. The CDR3 has 16 residues. CDR1 SGDLS and CDR2 YYNGEE come from the germline V gene. V trimming: 1 base; J trimming: 5 bases; junction bases outside the gene matches: 8. The CDR3 protein is CASSVSHSGGFETQYF. The CDR3 coding sequence is TGTGCCAGCAGCGTATCCCATAGCGGGGGGTTTGAGACCCAGTACTTC.

The genes are TRBV7-2 and TRBJ1-1, with TRBD1 identical over 8 bases. The ends lost 4 bases at V and 4 bases at J; junction bases unmatched: 11. The germline CDR1 and CDR2 sequences are SGHTA and FQGNSA. CDR3 length: 16 residues. The CDR3 DNA follows: TGTGCCAGCAGCTCGTATGGACAGGGTTCGGTCACTGAAGCTTTCTTT. It encodes CASSSYGQGSVTEAFF.

This chain uses TRBV5-1 with TRBJ2-6, with D unclear. The germline gives CDR1 SGHRS, CDR2 YFSETQ. Trimming took 2 bases from V and 0 from J, leaving 9 bases between them. The CDR3 totals 16 residues. CDR3 nucleotide sequence: TGCGCCAGCAGCTTTGACACGAGCTCTGGGGCCAACGTCCTGACTTTC. The encoded protein is CASSFDTSSGANVLTF.

This sequence joins TRBV6-5 and TRBJ1-1; possible D gene TRBD1, 6 bases. Germline V gene lookup returns CDR1 MNHEY and CDR2 SVGAGI. The CDR3 has 15 amino acids. Trimming left V 4 bases short and J 4 bases short, with 16 bases between. The CDR3 coding sequence is TGTGCCAGCAGTTCCGAACCGACAGGCGCCACTGAAGCTTTCTTT. The encoded protein is CASSSEPTGATEAFF.

The DNA for the CDR3 is TGCGCCAGCAGCCTTCGAGGAGGATCTCTAACCAACTATGGCTACACCTTC. Encoded protein: CASSLRGGSLTNYGYTF. The V call is TRBV5-1, the J call TRBJ1-2; D gene uncertain. CDR3 length: 17 residues. Germline CDR1 reads SGHRS; CDR2 reads YFSETQ. V was clipped by 4 bases and J by 2 bases, with 21 bases between them. Looking up the rest from reference TRBV5-1 and TRBJ1-2 gives the full variable domain: KAGVTQTPRYLIKTRGQQVTLSCSPISGHRSVSWYQQTPGQGLQFLFEYFSETQRNKGNFPGRFSGRQFSNSRSEMNVSTLELGDSALYLCASSLRGGSLTNYGYTFGSGTRLTVV.

Only one count was recorded for this clone. The rearrangement links TRBV4-1 to TRBJ1-2, with 7 bases matching TRBD1. The CDR3 runs 15 residues. Trimming at V came to 6 bases and at J to 7 bases, leaving 14 bases not matched to a gene. From germline, CDR1 is MGHRA and CDR2 YSYEKL. DNA for the CDR3: TGCGCCAGCAGTGCGGCGTCAGGGGGATTTGTTGGCTACACCTTC. Its translation is CASSAASGGFVGYTF.